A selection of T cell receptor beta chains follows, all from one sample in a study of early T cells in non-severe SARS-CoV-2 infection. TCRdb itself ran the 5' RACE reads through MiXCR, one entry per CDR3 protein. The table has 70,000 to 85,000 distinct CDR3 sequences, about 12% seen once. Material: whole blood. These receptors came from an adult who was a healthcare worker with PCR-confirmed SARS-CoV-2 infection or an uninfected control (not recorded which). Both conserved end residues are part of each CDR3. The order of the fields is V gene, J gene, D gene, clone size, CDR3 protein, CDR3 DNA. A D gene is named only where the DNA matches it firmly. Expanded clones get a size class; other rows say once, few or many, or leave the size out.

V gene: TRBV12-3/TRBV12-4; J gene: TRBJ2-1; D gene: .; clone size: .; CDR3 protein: CASSSSMNPNEQFF; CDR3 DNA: TGTGCCAGCAGTTCCTCTATGAACCCAAATGAGCAGTTCTTC
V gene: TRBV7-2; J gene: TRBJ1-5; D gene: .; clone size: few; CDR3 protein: CASRQGRNQPQHF; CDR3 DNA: TGTGCCAGCAGACAGGGTCGCAATCAGCCCCAGCATTTT
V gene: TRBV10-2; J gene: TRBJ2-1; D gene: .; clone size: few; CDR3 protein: CASTTAGWGNEQFF; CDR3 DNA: TGCGCCAGCACGACGGCAGGTTGGGGGAATGAGCAGTTCTTC
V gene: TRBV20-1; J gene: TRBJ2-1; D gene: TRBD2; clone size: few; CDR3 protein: CSATGPRLAGDEQFF; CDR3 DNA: TGCAGTGCTACTGGTCCGAGACTAGCGGGAGATGAGCAGTTCTTC
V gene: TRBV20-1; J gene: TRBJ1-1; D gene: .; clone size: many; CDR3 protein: CSAQEYTEAFF; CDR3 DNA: TGCAGTGCACAGGAGTACACTGAAGCTTTCTTT
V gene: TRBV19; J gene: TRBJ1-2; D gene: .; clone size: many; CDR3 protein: CASSIGDGYTF; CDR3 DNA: TGTGCCAGTAGTATCGGTGATGGCTACACCTTC
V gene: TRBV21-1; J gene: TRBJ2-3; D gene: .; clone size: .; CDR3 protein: CASSTGQATDTQYF; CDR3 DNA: TGTGCCAGCAGCACAGGACAGGCCACAGATACGCAGTATTTT
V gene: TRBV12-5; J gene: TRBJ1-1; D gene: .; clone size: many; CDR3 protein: CASGSGGNTEAFF; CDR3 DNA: TGTGCTAGTGGTTCGGGGGGCAACACTGAAGCTTTCTTT
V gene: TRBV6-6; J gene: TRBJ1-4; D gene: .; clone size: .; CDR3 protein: CASSFDSYNEKLFF; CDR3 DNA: TGTGCCAGCAGTTTTGACAGCTATAATGAAAAACTGTTTTTT
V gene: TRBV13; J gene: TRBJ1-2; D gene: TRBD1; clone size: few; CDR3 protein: CASRSSRDSIFGYTF; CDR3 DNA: TGTGCCAGCAGATCGTCCCGGGACAGTATTTTTGGCTACACCTTC
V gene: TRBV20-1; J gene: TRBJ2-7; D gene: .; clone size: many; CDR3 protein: CSASLGGAARYEQYF; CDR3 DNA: TGCAGTGCTAGTCTGGGGGGGGCCGCCCGATACGAGCAGTACTTC